The 30 T cell receptor beta chains listed next were all sequenced from one sample in a study of cytomegalovirus exposure and HLA in healthy donors. Profiling relied on immunoSEQ multiplex PCR, and the TCRdb table lists in-frame clones only, not all of them. Here the sample spans about 130,000 clones, around nine tenths being singletons. Sequenced input: PBMCs. These receptors all stem from a woman between 18 and 30 years old in good health and CMV-seronegative.

V and J are TRBV6-5 and TRBJ2-7; D ambiguous. The CDR3 extends over 13 amino acids. Trimming stripped 6 bases from V and 2 bases from J, with 11 bases between. Germline V lookup: CDR1 MNHEY, CDR2 SVGAGI. The chain's CDR3 is CASRNRMTYEQYF. CDR3 DNA sequence: TGTGCCAGCAGAAACAGAATGACCTACGAGCAGTACTTC.

The CDR3 nucleotides read TGTGCCAGCAATACCAGGACTAGCGGGAGTCCCGGGGAGCTGTTTTTT. As protein: CASNTRTSGSPGELFF. V gene TRBV27 combines with J gene TRBJ2-2, with 13 nucleotides matching TRBD2. This CDR3 comprises 16 residues. After removal of 7 bases from V and 6 bases from J, the junction contained 8 bases not matched to a gene. Germline V gene lookup returns CDR1 MNHEY and CDR2 SMNVEV (reference sequence).

V gene TRBV27 combines with J gene TRBJ2-7; no reliable D call. The CDR3 has 15 amino acids. V lost 2 bases and J lost 7, with 18 bases in between. CDR1 MNHEY and CDR2 SMNVEV come from the germline V gene (reference sequence). In DNA form, the CDR3 reads TGTGCCAGCAGTTTAAGAGTCTACTCCTACGAGGAGCAGTACTTC. The encoded protein is CASSLRVYSYEEQYF.

In its sample, this clone was seen a few times. The chain employs TRBV18 and TRBJ1-2, with D possibly being TRBD1 (6 bases). Germline assignment: CDR1 KGHSH and CDR2 LQKENI. Trimming pared 4 bases from V and 8 bases from J, leaving 20 bases between. The CDR3 is made up of 15 amino acids. CDR3 loop: CASSHSNRQEDGYTF. The CDR3 region has the DNA TGTGCCAGCTCACACTCGAACCGACAGGAGGACGGCTACACCTTC.

The chain employs TRBV5-6 and TRBJ2-1, with a weak D call TRBD2 (5 bases). CDR3 length equals 15 residues. V gave up 0 bases and J gave up 7 bases, with 14 bases separating them. The germline V gene encodes CDR1 SGHDT and CDR2 YYEEEE. The CDR3 region has the DNA TGTGCCAGCAGCTTGGCCGGCCTAGCTCCGAATGAGCAGTTCTTC. Translation: CASSLAGLAPNEQFF.

The J gene is TRBJ2-5, the V gene TRBV28, with D perhaps matching TRBD2 (5 bases). The germline V gene encodes CDR1 MDHEN and CDR2 SYDVKM. This CDR3 has 15 residues. The V and J ends lost 2 bases and 3 bases respectively, with 13 bases between them. CDR3 residues: CASSLAGVGKETQYF. CDR3 DNA sequence: TGTGCCAGCAGTTTAGCGGGTGTGGGTAAAGAGACCCAGTACTTC.

The CDR3 reads CASSLDPSYGYTF. The CDR3 region has the DNA TGCGCCAGCAGCTTGGACCCTAGCTATGGCTACACCTTC. The V call is TRBV5-1, the J call TRBJ1-2; D remains ambiguous. V lost 0 bases and J lost 4, with 7 bases in between. The CDR3 has 13 amino acids. CDR1 and CDR2 from the germline V gene are SGHRS and YFSETQ.

The genes are TRBV27 and TRBJ2-3; 9 bases match TRBD2. CDR1 and CDR2 (germline): MNHEY, SMNVEV (reference sequence). V shed 5 bases, J shed 2 bases, and the junction held 8 bases outside the gene matches. The CDR3 covers 16 residues. CDR3 coding DNA: TGTGCCAGCAGTACCCGGACTAGCGCAATCACAGATACGCAGTATTTT. This gives the protein CASSTRTSAITDTQYF.

This chain links TRBV5-1 with TRBJ1-1, with D possibly TRBD1 on 5 matching bases. Trimming stripped 4 bases from V and 4 bases from J, with 11 bases between. CDR1 and CDR2 from the germline V gene are SGHRS and YFSETQ. The CDR3 has 13 residues. Here the CDR3 reads CASSTRDPTEAFF. Here the CDR3 DNA reads TGCGCCAGCAGCACCAGGGATCCCACTGAAGCTTTCTTT.

This sequence joins TRBV30 and TRBJ1-3; 9 nucleotides match TRBD1. CDR3 size: 12 residues. Germline assignment: CDR1 GTSNPN and CDR2 SVGIG (reference sequence). Losses at the gene ends were 8 bases for V and 6 bases for J; bases not matched to a gene: 5. This chain's CDR3 is CALGQGQNTIYF. In DNA, the CDR3 is TGTGCCCTTGGACAGGGGCAAAACACCATATATTTT.

Here the CDR3 reads CASSLYGTGVSGDTEAFF. The CDR3, as DNA: TGTGCCAGCAGTTTATATGGGACAGGGGTGTCGGGGGACACTGAAGCTTTCTTT. The J gene is TRBJ1-1, the V gene TRBV28; TRBD1 agrees at 10 bases. Losses at the gene ends were 1 base for V and 3 bases for J; bases not matched to a gene: 11. This CDR3 has 18 residues. CDR1 is MDHEN and CDR2 is SYDVKM in the germline V gene.

The chain has TRBV19 and TRBJ2-3; 11 nucleotides agree with TRBD1. Germline values: CDR1 LNHDA, CDR2 SQIVND (reference sequence). The CDR3 extends over 16 amino acids. After removal of 6 bases from V and 6 bases from J, the junction contained 11 bases not matched to a gene. CDR3 in amino acids: CASRGTGGLAIDTQYF. The CDR3 DNA follows: TGTGCCAGTAGGGGGACAGGGGGTCTAGCGATCGATACGCAGTATTTT.

The V gene is TRBV11-2, the J gene TRBJ2-2; D unresolved. The CDR3 loop spans 12 amino acids. The germline gives CDR1 SGHAT, CDR2 FQNNGV. V was cut by 5 bases and J by 4 bases, with 5 bases left in between. CDR3 nucleotides: TGTGCCAGCAGCCCTAGCACCGGGGAGCTGTTTTTT. Its translation: CASSPSTGELFF.

This chain joins TRBV7-9 and TRBJ2-7; perhaps TRBD1 as D (5 bases). The V gene's germline CDR1 is SEHNR and CDR2 FQNEAQ (reference sequence). Trimming stripped 0 bases from V and 3 bases from J, with 15 bases between. The CDR3 consists of 16 residues. The CDR3 loop reads CASSLASRGGNYEQYF. As DNA, the CDR3 is TGTGCCAGCAGCTTAGCCTCTAGGGGCGGAAACTACGAGCAGTACTTC.

V gene TRBV30 combines with J gene TRBJ2-3, with a weak D call TRBD2 (6 bases). V lost 1 base, J lost 2 bases, and 16 bases lay in between. The V gene's germline CDR1 is GTSNPN and CDR2 SVGIG (reference sequence). CDR3 length: 16 amino acids. The CDR3: CAWSAGGLHITDTQYF. The CDR3 nucleotides read TGTGCCTGGAGTGCCGGAGGACTACATATCACAGATACGCAGTATTTT.

The chain is built from TRBV6-6 and TRBJ2-5; D might be TRBD2 (6 bases). CDR3 length: 14 amino acids. Trimming removed 5 bases from V and 5 bases from J, with 15 bases in between. Germline V lookup: CDR1 MNHNY, CDR2 SVGAGI (reference sequence). The CDR3 reads CASSPLTRLETQYF. DNA of the CDR3: TGTGCCAGCAGTCCCCTGACTAGATTGGAGACCCAGTACTTC.

The chain has TRBV5-1 and TRBJ2-7, with D possibly matching TRBD1 (5 bases). With 1 base removed from V and 1 base from J, the gap between germline ends came to 9 bases. There are 14 residues in the CDR3. Germline CDR1 and CDR2: SGHRS and YFSETQ. DNA for the CDR3: TGCGCCAGCAGCTTGACAGGCCAATCCTACGAGCAGTACTTC. It codes for CASSLTGQSYEQYF.

The rearrangement uses TRBV6-1 and TRBJ2-7; D remains ambiguous. Germline V gives CDR1 MNHNS, CDR2 SASEGT. This CDR3 comprises 12 residues. Trimming took 10 bases from V and 7 from J, leaving 17 bases between them. The CDR3 DNA is TGTGCCACCCGAGGCGAGGTCCTGGAGCAGTACTTC. As protein: CATRGEVLEQYF.

The chain uses TRBV25-1 and TRBJ2-7; D is perhaps TRBD1 (6 bases). The germline V gene encodes CDR1 MGHDK and CDR2 SYGVNS. This CDR3 comprises 15 residues. Trimming shortened V by 1 base and J by 2 bases, and 12 bases separated the two germline ends. This chain's CDR3 is CASSESGHTAYEQYF. CDR3 DNA sequence: TGTGCCAGCAGTGAATCGGGACATACAGCCTACGAGCAGTACTTC.

This clone was seen only once. The V gene is TRBV5-4, the J gene TRBJ2-7, with TRBD2 matching over 8 bases. The ends lost 3 bases at V and 4 bases at J; junction bases unmatched: 9. There are 15 residues in the CDR3. Germline CDR1 SGHNT, CDR2 YYREEE (reference sequence). DNA of the CDR3: TGTGCCAGCAGCTCTGGCGGGAGGTCTTCTTACGAGCAGTACTTC. Residues: CASSSGGRSSYEQYF.

The rearrangement links TRBV10-1 to TRBJ2-5; 10 positions agree with TRBD2. The germline V gene has CDR1 WNHNN and CDR2 SYGVQD (reference sequence). Trimming at V came to 0 bases and at J to 4 bases, leaving 5 bases not matched to a gene. CDR3 length equals 16 residues. CDR3 region: CASSESGAGGLETQYF. CDR3 nucleotides: TGCGCCAGCAGTGAGTCAGGAGCGGGAGGGTTAGAGACCCAGTACTTC.

The chain carries TRBV30 and TRBJ2-1; 8 bases fit TRBD2. The junction had 3 bases not matched to a gene; V was cut back by 0 bases and J by 2 bases. The CDR3 runs 15 residues. Per the germline V gene, CDR1 is GTSNPN and CDR2 is SVGIG (reference sequence). CDR3 nucleotide sequence: TGTGCCTGGAGTGTCGGGGGGGCAACCTACAATGAGCAGTTCTTC. It yields the protein CAWSVGGATYNEQFF.

The V call is TRBV11-2, the J call TRBJ2-7, with 7 bases identical to TRBD2. There are 18 residues in the CDR3. Germline values: CDR1 SGHAT, CDR2 FQNNGV. With V trimmed by 2 bases and J by 6 bases, 19 bases remained unmatched. In DNA, the CDR3 is TGTGCCAGCAGCTTATACCCGGTTGGGGGGGAGAACCCCCTCGAGCAGTACTTC. Its translation: CASSLYPVGGENPLEQYF.

The V gene is TRBV9, the J gene TRBJ2-5; TRBD1 is a possible D gene (6 bases). The CDR3 loop spans 14 amino acids. V gave up 4 bases and J gave up 4 bases, with 14 bases separating them. Germline CDR1 and CDR2: SGDLS and YYNGEE. The CDR3 nucleotides are TGTGCCAGCAGCAGTGGGACAACTCCAGAGACCCAGTACTTC. It translates to CASSSGTTPETQYF.

On this clone: Distinct nucleotide sequences in the sample also encode this CDR3. The J gene is TRBJ1-1, the V gene TRBV11-2, with a possible D match to TRBD1 (5 bases). CDR1 is SGHAT, CDR2 FQNNGV, per germline. The V gene lost 1 base and the J gene lost 4 bases, with 19 bases spanning the gap. The CDR3 covers 17 residues. The CDR3 region is CASSLGWTGTVSTEAFF. In DNA, the CDR3 is TGTGCCAGCAGCTTAGGGTGGACGGGGACTGTGAGCACTGAAGCTTTCTTT.

The chain is built from TRBV6-5 and TRBJ2-7; 11 bases are shared with TRBD2. Germline V CDR1 and CDR2: MNHEY, SVGAGI. CDR3 length: 15 amino acids. Trimming cost V 6 bases and J 0 bases; bases outside gene matches: 4. The CDR3: CASSITSGSSYEQYF. CDR3 in DNA: TGTGCCAGCAGCATTACTAGCGGGAGCTCCTACGAGCAGTACTTC.

The gene calls are TRBV5-1 and TRBJ2-3, with D unresolved. CDR3 length: 15 residues. Trimming took 0 bases from V and 0 from J, leaving 8 bases between them. Germline V CDR1 and CDR2: SGHRS, YFSETQ. The CDR3 DNA reads TGCGCCAGCAGCTTGGGCGGTAGCAGCACAGATACGCAGTATTTT. It yields the protein CASSLGGSSTDTQYF.

The rearrangement joins TRBV2 to TRBJ1-1, with 8 bases matching TRBD1. Germline lookup yields CDR1 SNHLY and CDR2 FYNNEI. Unmatched junction bases numbered 7, after V lost 4 bases and J lost 3 bases. There are 15 residues in the CDR3. The CDR3 DNA reads TGTGCCAGCAGTGGGCAGGGGGCTTGGGACACTGAAGCTTTCTTT. This codes for CASSGQGAWDTEAFF.

J is TRBJ2-3 and V is TRBV11-3, with D maybe TRBD2 (6 bases). Germline V gene sequence: CDR1 SGHNT, CDR2 YENEEA. This CDR3 has 12 amino acids. The V end lost 2 bases, the J end lost 9 bases, and 9 bases lay between the germline ends. This chain's CDR3 is CASSLPGETQYF. The CDR3 DNA follows: TGTGCCAGCAGCTTACCGGGAGAGACGCAGTATTTT.

Note on this clone: One end of the junction does not line up with germline, which may come from a read error. The chain couples TRBV7-7 to TRBJ2-1, with a weak D call TRBD2 (5 bases). The germline CDR1 and CDR2 sequences are SSHAT and FNYEAQ (reference sequence). This CDR3 contains 14 residues. In DNA form, the CDR3 reads TGTGCTAGCAGCTTGGGCCGGGAAGGGCATGAGCAGTTCTTC. This encodes CASSLGREGHEQFF.